The next 26 T cell receptor beta chains were all read from a single sample in a study of cytomegalovirus exposure and HLA in healthy donors. This table comes from immunoSEQ multiplex PCR, and its TCRdb copy is limited to in-frame clones, with some not included. The sample lists some 140,000 clones, about 87% seen once, with 5.5% to 7% in the top ten. Sequences were obtained from PBMCs. These receptors all come from a woman in her thirties in good health and CMV-seropositive.

The rearrangement links TRBV28 to TRBJ2-7; 11 bases are shared with TRBD2. The ends lost 5 bases at V and 2 bases at J; junction bases unmatched: 2. This CDR3 region has 14 residues. Per the germline V gene, CDR1 is MDHEN and CDR2 is SYDVKM. The CDR3 sequence is CASSLSGGAYEQYF. The DNA for the CDR3 is TGTGCCAGCAGTCTTAGCGGGGGGGCCTACGAGCAGTACTTC.

The chain uses TRBV7-2 and TRBJ1-6, with 7 bases aligning to TRBD1. This CDR3 has 15 residues. Germline CDR1 and CDR2: SGHTA and FQGNSA. The J segment lost 5 bases and the V segment lost 6 bases, leaving 7 bases of the junction unmatched. The CDR3 DNA follows: TGTGCCAGCAGAATTACCGGGACAGATAATTCACCCCTCCACTTT. Encoded protein: CASRITGTDNSPLHF.

This clone occurred once. The gene calls are TRBV7-6 and TRBJ1-3, with D maybe TRBD1 (5 bases). The ends were cut back, 5 bases at V and 0 bases at J, with 14 bases in the middle. The CDR3 length is 16 residues. The germline V gene encodes CDR1 SGHVS and CDR2 FNYEAQ. Here the CDR3 DNA reads TGTGCCAGCAGCCCGTCGATGGGGGGCTCTGGAAACACCATATATTTT. It yields the protein CASSPSMGGSGNTIYF.

This chain links TRBV6-6 with TRBJ2-1; possibly TRBD2 for D (5 bases). This CDR3 has 12 amino acids. CDR1 MNHNY and CDR2 SVGAGI come from the germline V gene (reference sequence). Trimming pared 2 bases from V and 9 bases from J, leaving 8 bases between. In DNA, the CDR3 is TGTGCCAGCAGTTACCCTAGCACTGAGCAGTTCTTC. Protein sequence: CASSYPSTEQFF.

The chain carries TRBV10-3 and TRBJ2-7; the D is unclear. The CDR3 covers 14 residues. The ends were cut back, 1 base at V and 3 bases at J, with 10 bases in the middle. Germline CDR1 and CDR2: ENHRY and SYGVKD. CDR3 in amino acids: CAISELSEYYEQYF. CDR3 DNA sequence: TGTGCCATCAGTGAGTTATCGGAGTACTACGAGCAGTACTTC.

The J gene is TRBJ2-3, the V gene TRBV10-2; D remains ambiguous. The V end lost 6 bases, the J end lost 0 bases, and 10 bases lay between the germline ends. Germline lookup yields CDR1 WSHSY and CDR2 SAAADI. The CDR3 covers 14 residues. As DNA, the CDR3 is TGCGCCAGCAGACGCGAGTTAAGCACAGATACGCAGTATTTT. This translates into CASRRELSTDTQYF.

The CDR3 DNA is TGTGCCAGCAGCTTAGGGGGCAGGAGGAACACTGAAGCTTTCTTT. Translating it yields CASSLGGRRNTEAFF. The gene calls are TRBV7-8 and TRBJ1-1; possibly TRBD1 for D (5 bases). The V and J ends lost 1 base and 1 base respectively, with 10 bases between them. CDR1 and CDR2 from the germline V gene are SGHVS and FQNEAQ. The CDR3 is 15 residues long.

V is TRBV2 and J is TRBJ2-1; 10 bases line up with TRBD2. Looked up from germline, CDR1 is SNHLY and CDR2 is FYNNEI. V lost 6 bases to trimming and J lost 9 bases; unmatched junction nucleotides: 8. This CDR3 comprises 14 residues. CDR3: CASRVAGGMGEQFF. As DNA, the CDR3 is TGTGCCAGCAGGGTAGCGGGAGGAATGGGTGAGCAGTTCTTC.

This chain connects TRBV2 to TRBJ1-6; perhaps TRBD1 as D (6 bases). V shed 6 bases and J shed 7 bases, with 13 bases lying between them. The CDR3 is 14 residues long. Per the germline V gene, CDR1 is SNHLY and CDR2 is FYNNEI. The DNA for the CDR3 is TGTGCCAGCAGCAAGCAGGGGATGAATTCACCCCTCCACTTT. Translating it yields CASSKQGMNSPLHF.

The rearrangement uses TRBV28 and TRBJ2-5; 7 bases fit TRBD2. CDR1 is MDHEN and CDR2 is SYDVKM in the germline V gene. This CDR3 contains 18 residues. The J segment lost 5 bases and the V segment lost 3 bases, leaving 18 bases of the junction unmatched. CDR3 in amino acids: CASSFSALWGREAETQYF. CDR3 bases: TGTGCCAGCAGTTTTAGCGCGTTGTGGGGCCGGGAGGCCGAGACCCAGTACTTC.

The chain employs TRBV5-1 and TRBJ1-1; D not certain. The CDR3 has 12 amino acids. V was trimmed by 5 bases and J by 4 bases, leaving 9 bases between them. Germline V lookup: CDR1 SGHRS, CDR2 YFSETQ. This CDR3 is CASSREGTEAFF. As DNA, the CDR3 is TGCGCCAGCAGTAGGGAGGGCACTGAAGCTTTCTTT.

This chain uses TRBV7-2 with TRBJ1-2, with 8 bases identical to TRBD1. Germline V gene sequence: CDR1 SGHTA, CDR2 FQGNSA. The CDR3 covers 19 residues. Trimming cost V 2 bases and J 7 bases; bases outside gene matches: 21. The CDR3 DNA reads as TGTGCCAGCAGCTTACACCTCCTAGGAGTGTCAGGGGGCAGGGGTGGCTACACCTTC. Translated, it gives CASSLHLLGVSGGRGGYTF.

On this clone itself: The junction departs from the called germline gene at one end, perhaps through a read error. The V call is TRBV19, the J call TRBJ2-2; 8 bases align to TRBD1. Germline assignment: CDR1 LNHDA and CDR2 SQIVND (reference sequence). This CDR3 contains 15 residues. The CDR3 loop is CASSNPGGITGELFF. The CDR3 DNA follows: TGCGCCAGTAGTAATCCAGGGGGCATCACCGGGGAGCTGTTTTTT.

The chain links TRBV5-6 to TRBJ2-1, with 7 bases fitting TRBD2. The germline gives CDR1 SGHDT, CDR2 YYEEEE. The CDR3 consists of 16 residues. After removal of 3 bases from V and 4 bases from J, the junction contained 10 bases not matched to a gene. CDR3 nucleotide sequence: TGTGCCAGCAGCTCCGGCGGCGGGAGAGCGTACAATGAGCAGTTCTTC. Translated: CASSSGGGRAYNEQFF.

This clone came up once. The chain has TRBV7-3 and TRBJ2-1; possibly TRBD1 for D (5 bases). The germline CDR1 and CDR2 sequences are SGHTA and FQGTGA. V gave up 2 bases and J gave up 8 bases, with 10 bases separating them. CDR3 length: 13 amino acids. DNA of the CDR3: TGTGCCAGCAGCTTATATAGCAGGGATGAGCAGTTCTTC. It yields the protein CASSLYSRDEQFF.

The genes are TRBV2 and TRBJ2-3; 7 bases are a match to TRBD2. CDR1 SNHLY and CDR2 FYNNEI come from the germline V gene. The trim removed 4 bases at V and 2 bases at J, leaving 3 bases unmatched. The length of the CDR3 is 14 residues. This CDR3 reads CASSGDYYTDTQYF. The CDR3 bases are TGTGCCAGCAGTGGGGACTACTACACAGATACGCAGTATTTT.

The V gene is TRBV19, the J gene TRBJ2-4; a weak D match, TRBD1 (6 bases). Germline V gene data show CDR1 as LNHDA and CDR2 as SQIVND (reference sequence). Trimming left V 5 bases short and J 6 bases short, with 20 bases between. The CDR3 length is 16 residues. The CDR3 here is CASSSPRGKGLNIQYF. The CDR3 DNA follows: TGTGCCAGTAGTTCCCCTAGGGGGAAGGGCTTAAACATTCAGTACTTC.

The chain employs TRBV5-1 and TRBJ2-6, with TRBD1 as a possible D gene (6 bases). CDR1 SGHRS and CDR2 YFSETQ come from the germline V gene. The CDR3 has 20 amino acids. V was clipped by 3 bases and J by 0 bases, with 22 bases between them. The CDR3 sequence is CASSSTGFRVAPSGANVLTF. The CDR3 nucleotides read TGCGCCAGCAGCTCTACAGGGTTTCGTGTAGCTCCCTCTGGGGCCAACGTCCTGACTTTC.

The rearrangement links TRBV2 to TRBJ2-7; TRBD1 aligns across 12 bases. Germline lookup yields CDR1 SNHLY and CDR2 FYNNEI. CDR3 length: 14 residues. J lost 5 bases, V lost 7 bases, and 6 bases had no gene match. In DNA form, the CDR3 reads TGTGCCAGCACTAAGGGACAGGGGGCAGACGAGCAGTACTTC. It codes for CASTKGQGADEQYF.

This clone was observed a handful of times. The chain joins TRBV28 to TRBJ2-7; D unresolved. Per the germline V gene, CDR1 is MDHEN and CDR2 is SYDVKM. V dropped 6 bases and J dropped 0 bases, with 12 bases sitting between them. The CDR3 covers 14 residues. CDR3: CASSLWASSYEQYF. CDR3 DNA sequence: TGTGCCAGCAGCCTCTGGGCGAGCTCCTACGAGCAGTACTTC.

This chain links TRBV6-5 with TRBJ2-1; 7 bases match TRBD1. The CDR3 spans 13 residues. Germline V lookup: CDR1 MNHEY, CDR2 SVGAGI. V lost 5 bases and J lost 5; bases outside the gene matches: 3. For the CDR3, the DNA is TGTGCCAGCAGTGGACAGGTGGACAATGAGCAGTTCTTC. Protein: CASSGQVDNEQFF.

This chain joins TRBV27 and TRBJ2-7, with 7 bases that match TRBD2. Looked up from germline, CDR1 is MNHEY and CDR2 is SMNVEV (reference sequence). CDR3 length: 14 residues. Trimming removed 2 bases from V and 8 bases from J; junction bases left unmatched: 9. The CDR3 loop reads CASSLEASGHKQYF. CDR3 nucleotides: TGTGCCAGCAGTTTAGAAGCTAGCGGCCACAAGCAGTACTTC.

The rearrangement links TRBV6-5 to TRBJ2-5; 9 bases agree with TRBD1. The CDR3 runs 13 residues. V lost 8 bases to trimming and J lost 3 bases; unmatched junction nucleotides: 4. The germline V gene encodes CDR1 MNHEY and CDR2 SVGAGI. The CDR3 here is CASRRTGEETQYF. Written as DNA, the CDR3 is TGTGCCAGCCGCCGGACAGGGGAAGAGACCCAGTACTTC.

The chain employs TRBV7-2 and TRBJ2-7; D may be TRBD2 (6 bases). Germline loops: CDR1 SGHTA, CDR2 FQGNSA. CDR3 length: 15 amino acids. V shed 0 bases and J shed 4 bases, with 13 bases lying between them. In DNA form, the CDR3 reads TGTGCCAGCAGCTTAGCGCGGAGGGCAGGGTACGAGCAGTACTTC. Amino acid sequence: CASSLARRAGYEQYF.

Only one count was recorded for this clone. The chain carries TRBV5-1 and TRBJ2-2; 12 positions agree with TRBD2. The J segment lost 6 bases and the V segment lost 0 bases, leaving 0 bases of the junction unmatched. Germline-derived CDR1 and CDR2 are SGHRS and YFSETQ. The CDR3 is made up of 15 amino acids. The CDR3 DNA is TGCGCCAGCAGCTTGGGACTAGCGGGAGCCGGGGAGCTGTTTTTT. The encoded protein is CASSLGLAGAGELFF. Filled out from reference TRBV5-1 and TRBJ2-2, the complete variable domain reads KAGVTQTPRYLIKTRGQQVTLSCSPISGHRSVSWYQQTPGQGLQFLFEYFSETQRNKGNFPGRFSGRQFSNSRSEMNVSTLELGDSALYLCASSLGLAGAGELFFGEGSRLTVL.

This chain links TRBV10-1 with TRBJ1-6; D not certain. This CDR3 region has 15 residues. V lost 1 base to trimming and J lost 10 bases, with 14 bases between them. CDR1 is WNHNN and CDR2 is SYGVQD in the germline V gene (reference sequence). The CDR3 bases are TGCGCCAGCAGTGAGTACGCGGAAGAGGGATCACCCCTCCACTTT. Its translation is CASSEYAEEGSPLHF.